This T cell receptor beta chain derives from a study of shared clonotypes between healthy human individuals. Across the whole study: Aged 18 to 49, the donors were a couple of women and a few men.

The data were produced by immunoSEQ multiplex PCR, yet TCRdb's version contains in-frame clones alone and is incomplete. This sample carries about 2 million clones, 85% to 95% of them seen once, and the ten largest clones take about 0.13%. This clone was counted only a few times. V lost 3 bases, J lost 2 bases, and 11 bases lay in between. The CDR3 is made up of 14 amino acids. Germline loops: CDR1 WNHNN, CDR2 SYGVQD (reference sequence). Specimen: naive CD4+ T cells sorted from blood. The subset: CD45RA+ positively selected. The chain has TRBV10-1 and TRBJ2-7; tentatively, D is TRBD1 (5 bases). This TCR derives from a man between 18 and 29 years old in good health. The CDR3 sequence is CASSDRVPPYEQYF. CDR3 sequence (DNA): TGCGCCAGCAGTGACAGGGTGCCACCCTACGAGCAGTACTTC.